This is a list of T cell receptor beta chains from one sample in a study of T cell responses to AZD1222 COVID-19 vaccine. Clones were read by immunoSEQ multiplex PCR, and TCRdb kept only the in-frame ones, dropping some. The data show about 140,000 clones, 90% to 95% seen once. Sequencing used peripheral blood, obtained 28 days after the second AZD1222 dose. Receptors were obtained from an adult who received the AZD1222 COVID-19 vaccine. Each CDR3 is given with its conserved first and last residue. The D gene is left open where the match is weak. A clone size is listed for some rows: how often the clone was seen (once, few, many), or a class if it is expanded.

TRBV5-1	NA	NA	TRBJ2-7	TGCGCCAGCAGCTTAGCAGGAACCTACGAGCAGTACTTC	CASSLAGTYEQYF
TRBV7-2	NA	NA	TRBJ1-2	TGTGCCAGCAGCCCCACCACCGGGACGGCTGTGAACTATGGCTACACCTTC	CASSPTTGTAVNYGYTF
TRBV5-1	NA	NA	TRBJ1-6	TGCGCCAGCAGCTTGAACGTAAGGGGAGGAAATTCACCCCTCCACTTT	CASSLNVRGGNSPLHF
TRBV7-3	TRBD2	NA	TRBJ2-6	TGTGCCAGCAGCTTAGAGGCCCGGACTAGCGGCTCTGGGGCCAACGTCCTGACTTTC	CASSLEARTSGSGANVLTF
TRBV4-1	TRBD2	NA	TRBJ2-1	TGCGCCAGCAGTCTAGCGGTCCGAGCCGATGAGCAGTTCTTC	CASSLAVRADEQFF
TRBV5-4	NA	NA	TRBJ2-1	TGTGCCAGCAGCTTGCCCCCTCTCAATGAGCAGTTCTTC	CASSLPPLNEQFF
TRBV5-1	NA	NA	TRBJ1-6	TGCGCCAGCAGCTTGGAATCGGAGGACCGTTCACCCCTCCACTTT	CASSLESEDRSPLHF
TRBV19	NA	NA	TRBJ2-1	TGTGCCAGTAGTATGGCCGGGGTCGATGAGCAGTTCTTC	CASSMAGVDEQFF
TRBV7-2	TRBD1	NA	TRBJ1-6	TGTGCCAGCAGCTTACCCCGGGACAGGGCTAAACTCTATAATTCACCCCTCCACTTT	CASSLPRDRAKLYNSPLHF
TRBV21-1	NA	NA	TRBJ1-1	TGTGCCAGCAGCAAAGCCGCGAACACTGAAGCTTTCTTT	CASSKAANTEAFF
TRBV9	TRBD1	NA	TRBJ2-3	TGTGCCAGCAGCGTCGGGACCGGGACAGGGTCAGATACGCAGTATTTT	CASSVGTGTGSDTQYF
TRBV7-9	NA	once	TRBJ1-5	TGTGCCAGCAGCTTAAATTGGGGGCCCCAGCATTTT	CASSLNWGPQHF
TRBV7-2	TRBD2	NA	TRBJ2-3	TGTGCCAGCAACCGACTAGCGGGAGGTTTCGCAGATACGCAGTATTTT	CASNRLAGGFADTQYF
TRBV10-3	NA	NA	TRBJ1-1	TGTGCCATCAGTGAGACTGGGGATCACACTGAAGCTTTCTTT	CAISETGDHTEAFF
TRBV28	NA	NA	TRBJ1-3	TGTGCCAGCATAACCGACAGGCTCTCTGGAAACACCATATATTTT	CASITDRLSGNTIYF
TRBV2	TRBD1	NA	TRBJ1-3	TGTGCCAGCAGCACAGGGGAAGGAGGAAACACCATATATTTT	CASSTGEGGNTIYF
TRBV5-6	NA	NA	TRBJ1-6	TGTGCCAGCAGCTTCAGGGGAGATAATTCACCCCTCCACTTT	CASSFRGDNSPLHF
TRBV5-1	TRBD1	NA	TRBJ1-1	TGCGCCAGCAGCAATCGGACAGGGCAAACTGAAGCTTTCTTT	CASSNRTGQTEAFF
TRBV11-3	TRBD2	NA	TRBJ2-1	TGTGCCAGCAGCTTAGATGGGACTAGCGCCTACAATGAGCAGTTCTTC	CASSLDGTSAYNEQFF
TRBV7-9	TRBD2	NA	TRBJ2-3	TGTGCCAGCGGCCTCTACATGGGGGGGGCAGATACGCAGTATTTT	CASGLYMGGADTQYF
TRBV4-1	TRBD1	NA	TRBJ2-5	TGCGCCAGCAGCCGAACCGGGACAGGGAGTGAGACCCAGTACTTC	CASSRTGTGSETQYF
TRBV30	NA	once	TRBJ1-5	TGTGCCTGGAGTCTAGGCTTGGATCAGCCCCAGCATTTT	CAWSLGLDQPQHF
TRBV30	TRBD1	NA	TRBJ1-2	TGTGCCTGGAGTGCCCCCGGGACAGGAGAATATGGCTACACCTTC	CAWSAPGTGEYGYTF
TRBV4-3	TRBD2	NA	TRBJ2-5	TGCGCCAGCAGTAAAAGGCGACTAGCGGGCGGCAGAGAGACCCAGTACTTC	CASSKRRLAGGRETQYF
TRBV28	TRBD1	once	TRBJ1-3	TGTGCCAGCAGGACAGGGGCTGGAAACACCATATATTTT	CASRTGAGNTIYF
TRBV3-1/TRBV3-2	TRBD2	NA	TRBJ2-1	TGTGCCAGCAGCCAGCGGGAGGGGGGGAATGAGCAGTTCTTC	CASSQREGGNEQFF
TRBV7-9	NA	NA	TRBJ1-5	TGTGCCAGCAGCTTAGCGCACGGGGGGCTTGGGCCCCAGCATTTT	CASSLAHGGLGPQHF
TRBV9	NA	NA	TRBJ2-1	TGTGCCAGCAGCTATGGGCAGAACAATGAGCAGTTCTTC	CASSYGQNNEQFF
TRBV19	NA	NA	TRBJ2-2	TGTGCCAGTAGTCTGAGGGGGAACACCGGGGAGCTGTTTTTT	CASSLRGNTGELFF